Presented here are 9 T cell receptor beta chains from one specimen sequenced in a study of CD8+ T cells in alopecia areata. After isolation, RNA underwent reverse transcription to generate cDNA as the sequencing template. The assay was immunoSEQ multiplex PCR, and TCRdb's table has in-frame clones only and misses some. The table has fewer than 150,000 clones, 55% to 80% seen once; the top ten hold around 3%. The source material was CD4+ T cells sorted from blood. The origin of the receptors is a human donor in good health.

The chain links TRBV6-5 to TRBJ1-2; D might be TRBD1 (5 bases). Trimming shortened V by 5 bases and J by 9 bases, and 13 bases separated the two germline ends. The CDR3 contains 12 residues. Germline CDR1 MNHEY, CDR2 SVGAGI. As DNA, the CDR3 is TGTGCCAGCAGTCGTGGCAGGGAAAGCTACACCTTC. It encodes CASSRGRESYTF.

V gene TRBV5-4 combines with J gene TRBJ1-5, with TRBD1 as a possible D gene (5 bases). V shed 4 bases and J shed 3 bases, with 11 bases lying between them. CDR3 length equals 14 residues. Germline V lookup: CDR1 SGHNT, CDR2 YYREEE (reference sequence). The CDR3 protein is CASSTGTVNQPQHF. CDR3 DNA: TGTGCCAGCAGCACTGGGACGGTCAATCAGCCCCAGCATTTT.

The V call is TRBV7-8, the J call TRBJ1-2, with a weak D call TRBD1 (5 bases). Trimming took 1 base from V and 3 from J, leaving 15 bases between them. The CDR3 covers 16 residues. Germline-derived CDR1 and CDR2 are SGHVS and FQNEAQ. CDR3 DNA: TGTGCCAGCAGCTTAGTAACAGGTTTTGGAGACTATGGCTACACCTTC. Translating gives CASSLVTGFGDYGYTF. Looking up the rest from reference TRBV7-8 and TRBJ1-2 gives the full variable domain: GAGVSQSPRYKVAKRGQDVALRCDPISGHVSLFWYQQALGQGPEFLTYFQNEAQLDKSGLPSDRFFAERPEGSVSTLKIQRTQQEDSAVYLCASSLVTGFGDYGYTFGSGTRLTVV.

This chain uses TRBV6-5 with TRBJ2-2; 7 nucleotides agree with TRBD2. The germline CDR1 and CDR2 sequences are MNHEY and SVGAGI. There are 14 residues in the CDR3. The ends lost 7 bases at V and 7 bases at J; junction bases unmatched: 9. CDR3: CASTRDYRGGELFF. The CDR3 coding sequence is TGTGCCAGCACCAGGGACTACCGGGGCGGGGAGCTGTTTTTT.

The CDR3 sequence is CASSLGFSGATDTQYF. The CDR3 region has the DNA TGTGCCAGCAGCTTGGGCTTCAGCGGGGCCACAGATACGCAGTATTTT. The rearrangement joins TRBV7-3 to TRBJ2-3; 7 nucleotides agree with TRBD2. There are 16 residues in the CDR3. With V trimmed by 3 bases and J by 2 bases, 8 bases remained unmatched. Germline V gene data show CDR1 as SGHTA and CDR2 as FQGTGA.

The chain uses TRBV30 and TRBJ1-1, with no clear D. CDR1 is GTSNPN, CDR2 SVGIG, per germline (reference sequence). Trimming removed 0 bases at V and 8 bases at J, with 7 bases between. The CDR3 contains 11 residues. CDR3 sequence reads: CAWSVLGEAFF. For the CDR3, the DNA is TGTGCCTGGAGTGTCCTCGGGGAAGCTTTCTTT.

The rearrangement links TRBV9 to TRBJ1-6; no reliable D call. The CDR3 spans 13 residues. V was pared by 2 bases and J by 7 bases, with 7 bases between. The germline CDR1 and CDR2 sequences are SGDLS and YYNGEE. The CDR3 sequence: CASSVAPNSPLHF. The CDR3 DNA follows: TGTGCCAGCAGCGTCGCGCCGAATTCACCCCTCCACTTT.

CDR3 nucleotide sequence: TGCGCCAGCAGCCCAGGGACAGGGCGGTCACCCCTCCACTTT. Its protein is CASSPGTGRSPLHF. The V gene is TRBV4-1, the J gene TRBJ1-6, with 9 bases fitting TRBD1. V was pared by 4 bases and J by 10 bases, with 5 bases of the junction left unmatched. This CDR3 is 14 amino acids long. The V gene's germline CDR1 is MGHRA and CDR2 YSYEKL.

This chain joins TRBV2 and TRBJ2-1, with D perhaps TRBD1 (6 bases). V shed 6 bases and J shed 6 bases, with 24 bases lying between them. Germline V gene data show CDR1 as SNHLY and CDR2 as FYNNEI. This CDR3 contains 17 residues. CDR3 coding DNA: TGTGCCAGCAGACCTGACCCCCTCAGGGGAACAGGCAATGAGCAGTTCTTC. The encoded protein is CASRPDPLRGTGNEQFF.